This T cell receptor beta chain was captured by sequencing in a study of T-cell reconstitution after alpha-beta-depleted transplantation in children. The CDR3 spans 15 residues. Germline assignment: CDR1 SGHRS and CDR2 YFSETQ. J gave up 4 bases and V 7 bases, and 11 bases lay outside the gene matches. The authors prepared the TCRbeta library with unique molecular identifiers. TCRdb re-analysed the PCR reads in MiXCR, keeping a single row per CDR3 protein. The data show hundreds of thousands of distinct CDR3 sequences, roughly 9% seen once. The gene calls are TRBV5-1 and TRBJ2-7, with 10 bases fitting TRBD2. The source is a human donor who donated a stem cell graft to a child with acute lymphoblastic leukemia. Source: PBMCs from the stem cell graft donor, taken from the stem cell graft. DNA for the CDR3: TGCGCCAGCCGAGTGAGCGGGGGGGCCTCTTACGAGCAGTACTTC. Translating gives CASRVSGGASYEQYF.